This T cell receptor (beta chain) was identified in a study of blood T cell repertoires in COVID-19. As for the study in general: The United States, Italy and Spain were the sources of the acute and convalescent COVID-19 samples. PBMCs, B-cell-depleted T cells, or T cells provided the cDNA or gDNA that made up the material.

Per the study methods: It was from reference gene primer amplification that nucleated cell counts were estimated. The data were produced by immunoSEQ multiplex PCR, yet TCRdb's version contains in-frame clones alone and is incomplete. The V and J calls and clone size are taken from that table; D and trimming were inferred from the DNA. The sample holds 350,000 or so clones, approximately 90% seen once. Enrolment of Seattle patients took place during active infection, and they were followed longitudinally. The sequenced sample was peripheral blood. The clonotype was recovered from a woman aged 60-75 years with COVID-19, enrolled during active disease.

The CDR3 DNA sequence: TGTGCCAGCAGCTTTATGACAGGGGGCCCCACTTCCTACGAGCAGTACTTC. Its translation: CASSFMTGGPTSYEQYF. The J gene is TRBJ2-7, the V gene TRBV5-6, with 10 bases aligning to TRBD1. The germline V gene encodes CDR1 SGHDT and CDR2 YYEEEE. V dropped 2 bases and J dropped 1; count of bases not matched to a gene: 9. The CDR3 covers 17 residues.